This note documents a single T cell receptor beta chain sequence. Its target antigen remains unknown. Base qualities are not provided; no much larger clone lies one nucleotide away. The method behind the library was the immunoSEQ multiplex PCR assay. Sourced from immuneACCESS, this table was stored by TCRdb with only in-frame sequences that have V and J called. A share of the clones is absent; for the studies checked, an unresolved V gene accounts for under half, and the remainder has no known explanation. For this sample there are some 700,000 clones; 80% to 90% appear just once. More than 0.01% of the sample belongs to the ten largest clones. The data originate from a study of shared T cell receptors in the human thymus (dated by TCRdb to about 2021). Concerning the study at large: The study examined how self-reactive, shared T-cell receptor alpha chains are generated in the human thymus.

Inclusive of the bounding cysteine and phenylalanine, the CDR3 is 20 residues long. Only the CDR3 DNA is retained, 60 bases long and in frame from the first base. CDR1 is given as MNHEY and CDR2 as SMNVEV, both from the germline V gene (reference sequence). Here V drops 6 bases and J drops 0 bases, and the junction holds 16 bases not matched to any gene. These data were likewise used in another study, on human thymus T cells. As described in the second report: Donors were immunologically healthy infants undergoing open corrective cardiac surgery for congenital heart defects in Finland. Thymus tissue was obtained as surgical resects removed during corrective cardiac surgery. V and J gene segment usage appeared biased in both thymic and peripheral blood repertoires. The related research found that thymic TCR repertoires overlapped highly between unrelated individuals. The study described the TCR alpha and beta repertoires in fewer than 10 infant thymus samples and a few matching peripheral blood samples. Donor ages ranging from about 6 to 244 days were recorded, and over 5 male and two female infants were included in the cohort. Thymocytes were mechanically released from the tissue and were stored as pellets of roughly 10-34 million cells at -70 degrees C. Genomic DNA was extracted from frozen cell pellets with a QIAsymphony instrument. The immunoSEQ multiplex PCR assay was used to amplify the TCRB and TCRAD loci from a standardized amount of quality-controlled genomic DNA. Amplicons spanned the V(D)J region at a length sufficient to cover the CDR3 and identify V and J genes. Through the commercial immunoSEQ service, the amplicons were sequenced on an Illumina platform. Primer bias and sequencing errors were corrected using previously described methods, and TCRAD and TCRB definitions followed the IMGT database. The repertoires were analysed using immunoSEQ Analyzer 3.0 and VDJTools for basic statistics, V/J segment usage, diversity estimates, rarefaction and pairwise overlap. To estimate diversity, the Chao1, ChaoE, Efron-Thisted, Shannon and inverse Simpson indices were applied, and diversity was also estimated on datasets down-sampled to the smallest sample. Repertoire overlap used strict matching of CDR3 nucleotide sequence, V gene and J gene, with Jaccard-based multidimensional scaling clustering. Thymus samples yielded on average around 800,000 unique TCRB clonotypes, compared with 80,000 to 85,000 from blood samples.

The sequence links TRBV27 to TRBJ1-6, and 8 junction bases match TRBD1. Input material: thymocytes. This TCR was recovered from a girl younger than two with a congenital heart defect. Donor details come from another sample of the same person, matched by shared clones. The CDR3 sequence is CASSRPPTGARNSYNSPLHF. The base sequence is TGTGCCAGCAGCCGCCCCCCGACAGGGGCCCGCAACTCCTATAATTCACCCCTCCACTTT.